These 15 T cell receptor beta chains were sequenced from one sample in a study of beta chain features in type 1 diabetes. Study-wide results and caveats: Moderately but significantly shorter TCRB CDR3s were found in Type 1 diabetes patients in all four CD4+ subsets.

Isolated RNA was reverse transcribed in full, so expressed TCRB transcripts were sequenced. Profiled with immunoSEQ multiplex PCR; TCRdb holds only in-frame clones, not every one. Among around 180,000 clones listed, approximately 7.9% were seen once. For these TCRs, the target antigens are not known. Sequences were obtained from central memory CD4+ T cells from blood. Receptor source: a man in his late teens or twenties with type 1 diabetes.

The chain combines TRBV9 with TRBJ2-4; TRBD2 aligns across 8 bases. The CDR3 consists of 15 residues. Germline V gene sequence: CDR1 SGDLS, CDR2 YYNGEE. V lost 0 bases to trimming and J lost 8 bases; unmatched junction nucleotides: 7. The CDR3 loop reads CASSVEGLGTDIQYF. CDR3 sequence (DNA): TGTGCCAGCAGCGTAGAGGGACTAGGGACCGACATTCAGTACTTC.

There are a few counts of this clone. This chain connects TRBV7-9 to TRBJ2-2; D unresolved. V was trimmed by 5 bases and J by 3 bases, leaving 10 bases between them. Germline CDR1 and CDR2: SEHNR and FQNEAQ (reference sequence). The CDR3 loop spans 14 amino acids. The CDR3 coding sequence is TGTGCCAGCAGCCCTACTAAGGACACCGGGGAGCTGTTTTTT. Translating it yields CASSPTKDTGELFF.

The V gene is TRBV5-1, the J gene TRBJ2-3; TRBD2 might be the D (6 bases). The CDR3 is 13 amino acids. Germline V gene lookup returns CDR1 SGHRS and CDR2 YFSETQ. V was clipped by 4 bases and J by 5 bases, with 11 bases between them. The CDR3 DNA is TGCGCCAGCAGCCGGGGAGGAGGAGATACGCAGTATTTT. It translates to CASSRGGGDTQYF.

The chain uses TRBV15 and TRBJ1-5; 8 nucleotides align to TRBD1. The CDR3 spans 15 residues. CDR1 and CDR2 (germline): LNHNV, YYDKDF (reference sequence). Unmatched junction bases numbered 6, after V lost 1 base and J lost 7 bases. CDR3 protein: CATSRGTGSGQPQHF. The CDR3, as DNA: TGTGCCACCAGCAGAGGGACAGGGTCAGGGCAGCCCCAGCATTTT.

The V gene is TRBV5-1, the J gene TRBJ2-5, with D tentatively TRBD2 (7 bases). CDR3 size: 16 residues. Germline V gene data show CDR1 as SGHRS and CDR2 as YFSETQ. Trimming stripped 4 bases from V and 5 bases from J, with 21 bases between. The DNA for the CDR3 is TGCGCCAGCAGCGGCCGACCTGGGGGGGGCTTGGAGACCCAGTACTTC. Translating it yields CASSGRPGGGLETQYF.

This clone was found a few times. V is TRBV9 and J is TRBJ2-5, with 7 bases that match TRBD1. Losses at the gene ends were 3 bases for V and 0 bases for J; bases not matched to a gene: 8. This CDR3 comprises 16 residues. Germline CDR1 SGDLS, CDR2 YYNGEE. DNA for the CDR3: TGTGCCAGCAGCGCTTGGGGAACAGGGGACCAAGAGACCCAGTACTTC. It specifies CASSAWGTGDQETQYF. The whole variable domain, filled in from reference TRBV9 and TRBJ2-5, reads DSGVTQTPKHLITATGQRVTLRCSPRSGDLSVYWYQQSLDQGLQFLIQYYNGEERAKGNILERFSAQQFPDLHSELNLSSLELGDSALYFCASSAWGTGDQETQYFGPGTRLLVL.

The chain is built from TRBV4-2 and TRBJ1-4; no definite D call. The CDR3 is 16 residues long. CDR1 LGHNA and CDR2 YNFKEQ come from the germline V gene. V was shortened by 3 bases and J by 5 bases, with 16 bases between the two germline ends. CDR3 DNA sequence: TGTGCCAGCAGCCAGGGAGGTCAGTCGGCGAATGAAAAACTGTTTTTT. Translation: CASSQGGQSANEKLFF.

This clone occurred a few times. This chain links TRBV9 with TRBJ2-5; possible D gene TRBD1, 6 bases. Trimming stripped 4 bases from V and 4 bases from J, with 11 bases between. The CDR3 consists of 13 residues. Per germline, CDR1 SGDLS and CDR2 YYNGEE. CDR3 DNA: TGTGCCAGCAGCCCCGGGACACGAGAGACCCAGTACTTC. Translated, it gives CASSPGTRETQYF.

This rearrangement joins TRBV2 to TRBJ1-1, with 9 bases lining up with TRBD1. CDR1 and CDR2 from the germline V gene are SNHLY and FYNNEI. The trim removed 6 bases at V and 12 bases at J, leaving 11 bases unmatched. The CDR3 has 13 residues. CDR3 sequence: CASRETGGMGTFF. As DNA, the CDR3 is TGTGCCAGCAGGGAAACAGGGGGCATGGGAACTTTCTTT.

The chain carries TRBV2 and TRBJ2-1; TRBD2 aligns across 11 bases. V lost 6 bases to trimming and J lost 5 bases; unmatched junction nucleotides: 6. The CDR3 runs 15 residues. Germline loops: CDR1 SNHLY, CDR2 FYNNEI. The CDR3 DNA reads as TGTGCCAGCAGAAGAGGGACTAGCGGTCACAATGAGCAGTTCTTC. Translating it yields CASRRGTSGHNEQFF.

Many counts were recorded for this clone. J is TRBJ2-2 and V is TRBV7-2, with D perhaps matching TRBD1 (6 bases). Trimming shortened V by 4 bases and J by 1 base, and 10 bases separated the two germline ends. The CDR3 covers 15 residues. The germline V gene has CDR1 SGHTA and CDR2 FQGNSA. CDR3 DNA sequence: TGTGCCAGCAGCTGGGACAATCGGAACACCGGGGAGCTGTTTTTT. It yields the protein CASSWDNRNTGELFF.

The chain employs TRBV7-2 and TRBJ1-6, with D maybe TRBD1 (6 bases). CDR3 length: 14 residues. Trimming removed 2 bases from V and 10 bases from J, with 12 bases in between. CDR1 and CDR2 from the germline V gene are SGHTA and FQGNSA. In DNA form, the CDR3 reads TGTGCCAGCAGCTTACAGGGGAATGACTCACCCCTCCACTTT. This codes for CASSLQGNDSPLHF.

This clone showed up many times. This chain uses TRBV28 with TRBJ2-1, with D unresolved. Trimming left V 5 bases short and J 10 bases short, with 15 bases between. The CDR3 runs to 13 residues. The germline CDR1 and CDR2 sequences are MDHEN and SYDVKM. The CDR3 reads CASSPDLIGEQFF. CDR3 DNA sequence: TGTGCCAGCAGTCCTGACCTAATCGGGGAGCAGTTCTTC.

This clone was counted between two and nine times. This chain links TRBV6-1 with TRBJ2-3; tentative D call: TRBD2 (6 bases). This CDR3 has 15 residues. V dropped 5 bases and J dropped 1 base, with 13 bases sitting between them. From germline, CDR1 is MNHNS and CDR2 SASEGT. The CDR3 DNA is TGTGCCAGCAGTTCCCGGGACTCAGGCACAGATACGCAGTATTTT. It yields the protein CASSSRDSGTDTQYF.

The CDR3 sequence is CASSPLGRTSVDTQYF. CDR3 nucleotide sequence: TGCGCCAGCAGCCCCCTAGGGAGGACTAGCGTAGATACGCAGTATTTT. The chain is built from TRBV4-1 and TRBJ2-3, with TRBD2 matching over 9 bases. After removal of 4 bases from V and 5 bases from J, the junction contained 10 bases not matched to a gene. The CDR3 is made up of 16 amino acids. Germline CDR1 is MGHRA and CDR2 is YSYEKL.